The next 27 T cell receptor beta chains were all read from a single sample in a study of OX40 agonist ivuxolimab in advanced cancers. Only in-frame clones appear in the TCRdb table, and some are missing; sequencing was by immunoSEQ multiplex PCR. The sample contains some 81,000 clones, 65% to 90% of which appear only once. Source: CD4+ or CD8+ T cells sorted from blood, taken in a trial of the OX40 agonist ivuxolimab. The receptors here all came from an adult with an advanced solid tumor such as melanoma, head and neck, liver or kidney cancer.

This clone was recorded only once. V gene TRBV18 combines with J gene TRBJ1-5; D not resolved. V lost 3 bases, J lost 0 bases, and 9 bases lay in between. Germline assignment: CDR1 KGHSH and CDR2 LQKENI. This CDR3 region has 15 residues. CDR3: CASSPSVNSNQPQHF. Here the CDR3 DNA reads TGTGCCAGCTCACCCTCTGTCAATAGCAATCAGCCCCAGCATTTT.

This clone was seen more than once but under ten times. The chain uses TRBV5-6 and TRBJ1-3, with 9 bases aligning to TRBD1. Germline assignment: CDR1 SGHDT and CDR2 YYEEEE. The length of the CDR3 is 17 residues. With V trimmed by 3 bases and J by 3 bases, 10 bases remained unmatched. The CDR3 sequence: CASSSTGGQGFGNTIYF. CDR3 sequence (DNA): TGTGCCAGCAGCTCCACCGGGGGACAGGGTTTTGGAAACACCATATATTTT.

The chain recombines TRBV7-2 with TRBJ1-1; maybe TRBD1 (6 bases). The CDR3 runs 15 residues. Trimming removed 5 bases from V and 4 bases from J, with 17 bases in between. CDR1 and CDR2 from the germline V gene are SGHTA and FQGNSA. DNA for the CDR3: TGTGCCAGCAGCCCCGAACAGGGAAGGGGCACTGAAGCTTTCTTT. This encodes CASSPEQGRGTEAFF. The complete variable domain, with remaining parts taken from reference TRBV7-2 and TRBJ1-1, reads GAGVSQSPSNKVTEKGKDVELRCDPISGHTALYWYRQSLGQGLEFLIYFQGNSAPDKSGLPSDRFSAERTGGSVSTLTIQRTQQEDSAVYLCASSPEQGRGTEAFFGQGTRLTVV.

The genes are TRBV2 and TRBJ1-5; TRBD1 is a possible D gene (6 bases). The CDR3 spans 15 residues. Germline V lookup: CDR1 SNHLY, CDR2 FYNNEI. V was cut by 4 bases and J by 6 bases, with 16 bases left in between. The CDR3 sequence is CASSVGRGGGQPQHF. The CDR3 coding sequence is TGTGCCAGCAGTGTTGGGAGAGGGGGGGGTCAGCCCCAGCATTTT.

J is TRBJ2-2 and V is TRBV5-1; D could derive from TRBD1 or TRBD2 (7 bases each). Germline values: CDR1 SGHRS, CDR2 YFSETQ. Trimming pared 4 bases from V and 3 bases from J, leaving 13 bases between. CDR3 size: 15 residues. The CDR3 region has the DNA TGCGCCAGCAGCCCAGGGGGGGCGGACACCGGGGAGCTGTTTTTT. Protein sequence: CASSPGGADTGELFF.

The chain employs TRBV5-4 and TRBJ2-3; D unresolved. Germline V lookup: CDR1 SGHNT, CDR2 YYREEE (reference sequence). V was shortened by 0 bases and J by 1 base, with 3 bases between the two germline ends. The CDR3 runs 13 residues. Here the CDR3 DNA reads TGTGCCAGCAGCTTGGCGGGCACAGATACGCAGTATTTT. It translates to CASSLAGTDTQYF.

The chain carries TRBV5-6 and TRBJ1-6; 7 bases line up with TRBD1. V gave up 4 bases and J gave up 6 bases; unmatched junction bases: 4. CDR3 length equals 14 residues. Germline loops: CDR1 SGHDT, CDR2 YYEEEE. CDR3 DNA sequence: TGTGCCAGCAGCGAGGACAGGTCTAATTCACCCCTCCACTTT. Protein product: CASSEDRSNSPLHF. The complete variable domain, with remaining parts taken from reference TRBV5-6 and TRBJ1-6, reads DAGVTQSPTHLIKTRGQQVTLRCSPKSGHDTVSWYQQALGQGPQFIFQYYEEEERQRGNFPDRFSGHQFPNYSSELNVNALLLGDSALYLCASSEDRSNSPLHFGNGTRLTVT.

This sequence joins TRBV6-7 and TRBJ2-5, with 9 bases that match TRBD2. TRBV6-7 is given ORF status, its function remaining uncertain. The trim removed 2 bases at V and 2 bases at J, leaving 6 bases unmatched. This CDR3 has 16 amino acids. The CDR3 DNA sequence: TGTGCCAGCAGTTACCTGACTAGCGGTGCACAAGAGACCCAGTACTTC. Translation: CASSYLTSGAQETQYF.

The chain uses TRBV30 and TRBJ2-1, with 9 bases fitting TRBD2. The germline CDR1 and CDR2 sequences are GTSNPN and SVGIG (reference sequence). The V segment lost 1 base and the J segment 10 bases; nucleotides outside the gene matches: 8. The CDR3 loop spans 14 amino acids. CDR3 residues: CAWSGASGEREQFF. CDR3 nucleotides: TGTGCCTGGAGTGGGGCTAGCGGGGAACGGGAGCAGTTCTTC.

V usage is TRBV5-1 and J usage is TRBJ2-2, with D perhaps matching TRBD2 (6 bases). Looked up from germline, CDR1 is SGHRS and CDR2 is YFSETQ. V was cut by 8 bases and J by 5 bases, with 16 bases left in between. The CDR3 has 14 amino acids. CDR3 sequence reads: CASVPGEATGELFF. CDR3 coding DNA: TGCGCCAGTGTACCGGGAGAGGCGACCGGGGAGCTGTTTTTT.

This chain links TRBV7-9 with TRBJ1-4, with a weak D call TRBD1 (5 bases). CDR3 length: 19 residues. CDR1 SEHNR and CDR2 FQNEAQ come from the germline V gene (reference sequence). V shed 5 bases and J shed 7 bases, with 29 bases lying between them. CDR3 nucleotide sequence: TGTGCCAGCAGCCTAAGGACGAGGGGCCAGCCGTCTCTGTCTGAAAAACTGTTTTTT. This codes for CASSLRTRGQPSLSEKLFF.

This chain joins TRBV11-2 and TRBJ2-3; tentatively, D is TRBD2 (6 bases). Germline values: CDR1 SGHAT, CDR2 FQNNGV. This CDR3 has 14 amino acids. Trimming left V 5 bases short and J 3 bases short, with 12 bases between. The CDR3 sequence: CASSAGLETDTQYF. The CDR3, as DNA: TGTGCCAGCAGCGCGGGGCTAGAGACAGATACGCAGTATTTT.

This clone was counted only a few times. The V gene is TRBV6-4, the J gene TRBJ1-2, with 9 bases identical to TRBD1. Trimming at V came to 2 bases and at J to 4 bases, leaving 2 bases not matched to a gene. The CDR3 runs 14 residues. CDR1 is MRHNA and CDR2 is SNTAGT in the germline V gene. The CDR3 DNA sequence: TGTGCCAGCAGTGACCACAGGGGGCTCTATGGCTACACCTTC. Translating gives CASSDHRGLYGYTF.

This clone turned up a few times. The chain couples TRBV6-5 to TRBJ2-7; 7 bases fit TRBD1. With V trimmed by 2 bases and J by 5 bases, 9 bases remained unmatched. There are 15 residues in the CDR3. The germline CDR1 and CDR2 sequences are MNHEY and SVGAGI. The CDR3 here is CASSYKGALSDEQYF. The CDR3, as DNA: TGTGCCAGCAGTTACAAGGGGGCTTTAAGCGACGAGCAGTACTTC.

V and J are TRBV7-2 and TRBJ2-7; 9 nucleotides agree with TRBD2. Germline CDR1 and CDR2: SGHTA and FQGNSA. J was trimmed by 1 base and V by 4 bases; bases with no gene match: 11. The CDR3 consists of 17 residues. The CDR3, as DNA: TGTGCCAGCAGCTCCCTCGGCGGGGGGGCCCGGTCCTACGAGCAGTACTTC. This sequence encodes CASSSLGGGARSYEQYF.

The J gene is TRBJ2-1, the V gene TRBV5-1, with TRBD1 matching over 7 bases. Germline V CDR1 and CDR2: SGHRS, YFSETQ. The CDR3 loop spans 16 amino acids. Losses at the gene ends were 6 bases for V and 0 bases for J; bases not matched to a gene: 9. The CDR3 spells CASILGQPNSYNEQFF. The CDR3 region has the DNA TGCGCCAGCATCCTGGGACAGCCTAACTCCTACAATGAGCAGTTCTTC.

The genes are TRBV6-5 and TRBJ2-3; 10 nucleotides agree with TRBD2. Germline V gene data show CDR1 as MNHEY and CDR2 as SVGAGI. The V gene end was trimmed by 0 bases and the J gene end by 6 bases; junction bases not matched to a gene: 6. The CDR3 has 16 residues. The CDR3 DNA is TGTGCCAGCAGTTACTCGGCTAGCGGGGGTTCCGATACGCAGTATTTT. As protein: CASSYSASGGSDTQYF.

This clone was seen only once. This chain joins TRBV7-6 and TRBJ2-5; TRBD1 might be the D (5 bases). V was shortened by 1 base and J by 1 base, with 16 bases between the two germline ends. The CDR3 loop spans 17 amino acids. Germline-derived CDR1 and CDR2 are SGHVS and FNYEAQ. The CDR3 sequence: CASSLGGAGIPQETQYF. In DNA form, the CDR3 reads TGTGCCAGCAGCTTAGGAGGCGCAGGGATCCCCCAAGAGACCCAGTACTTC. The complete variable domain, with remaining parts taken from reference TRBV7-6 and TRBJ2-5, reads GAGVSQSPRYKVTKRGQDVALRCDPISGHVSLYWYRQALGQGPEFLTYFNYEAQQDKSGLPNDRFSAERPEGSISTLTIQRTEQRDSAMYRCASSLGGAGIPQETQYFGPGTRLLVL.

The chain employs TRBV6-5 and TRBJ1-4, with D unclear. Trimming stripped 0 bases from V and 5 bases from J, with 10 bases between. Looked up from germline, CDR1 is MNHEY and CDR2 is SVGAGI. The CDR3 extends over 15 amino acids. The CDR3, as DNA: TGTGCCAGCAGTTACTCGGGCAAACCCAATGAAAAACTGTTTTTT. Translation gives CASSYSGKPNEKLFF.

This chain uses TRBV19 with TRBJ2-1, with D uncertain. Germline CDR1 and CDR2: LNHDA and SQIVND (reference sequence). With 0 bases removed from V and 2 bases from J, the gap between germline ends came to 14 bases. CDR3 length: 17 amino acids. The CDR3 DNA reads TGTGCCAGTAGTATAGACCTAGTCGGTGGGGCCTACAATGAGCAGTTCTTC. This gives the protein CASSIDLVGGAYNEQFF.

There are a few counts of this clone. The V and J genes are TRBV11-3 and TRBJ2-7; tentative D call: TRBD2 (5 bases). The CDR3 extends over 12 amino acids. Germline V CDR1 and CDR2: SGHNT, YENEEA. Trimming pared 3 bases from V and 7 bases from J, leaving 10 bases between. In DNA form, the CDR3 reads TGTGCCAGCAGCTTGGGAACGGGGGAGCAGTACTTC. Its protein product is CASSLGTGEQYF.

V gene TRBV19 combines with J gene TRBJ1-5, with 8 bases aligning to TRBD1. Germline CDR1 and CDR2: LNHDA and SQIVND (reference sequence). V was clipped by 6 bases and J by 0 bases; unmatched bases: 7. The CDR3 runs to 16 residues. CDR3 bases: TGTGCCAGTAGGGCAGGGGGCTCCGATAGCAATCAGCCCCAGCATTTT. Translation gives CASRAGGSDSNQPQHF.

This clone was detected once. The chain uses TRBV5-5 and TRBJ2-1; D possibly corresponds to TRBD2 (6 bases). Trimming shortened V by 5 bases and J by 0 bases, and 12 bases separated the two germline ends. The CDR3 consists of 15 residues. Germline V lookup: CDR1 SGHKS, CDR2 YYEKEE (reference sequence). CDR3 sequence reads: CASSRDSISYNEQFF. Here the CDR3 DNA reads TGTGCCAGCAGTAGGGACTCTATCTCCTACAATGAGCAGTTCTTC.

This chain links TRBV30 with TRBJ2-7; TRBD2 matches 11 bases. The junction had 3 bases not matched to a gene; V was cut back by 3 bases and J by 2 bases. CDR3 length: 14 residues. Per the germline V gene, CDR1 is GTSNPN and CDR2 is SVGIG (reference sequence). The CDR3: CAWRRLAGTYEQYF. The CDR3, as DNA: TGTGCCTGGAGGCGACTAGCGGGGACCTACGAGCAGTACTTC.

V is TRBV2 and J is TRBJ2-5; 9 bases match TRBD1. V gave up 3 bases and J gave up 4 bases; unmatched junction bases: 6. CDR1 SNHLY and CDR2 FYNNEI come from the germline V gene. This CDR3 is 15 amino acids long. The CDR3 DNA is TGTGCCAGCAGTGATGGGACAGGGAAGGGAGAGACCCAGTACTTC. It yields the protein CASSDGTGKGETQYF.

J is TRBJ1-2 and V is TRBV6-5, with 9 bases aligning to TRBD1. Germline CDR1 reads MNHEY; CDR2 reads SVGAGI. This CDR3 contains 14 residues. The junction had 1 base not matched to a gene; V was cut back by 5 bases and J by 0 bases. CDR3 loop: CASSRQGANYGYTF. As DNA, the CDR3 is TGTGCCAGCAGTCGACAGGGGGCTAACTATGGCTACACCTTC.

The chain uses TRBV29-1 and TRBJ2-1; D is perhaps TRBD2 (5 bases). This CDR3 region has 14 residues. Per the germline V gene, CDR1 is SQVTM and CDR2 is ANQGSEA. Deletions cut 7 bases from V and 0 bases from J, with 13 bases between. CDR3 coding DNA: TGCAGCGCCCTCGAGGGAAGCTCCTACAATGAGCAGTTCTTC. It codes for CSALEGSSYNEQFF.